Reported below is one T cell receptor (beta chain). Trimming removed 1 base from V and 6 bases from J, with 15 bases in between. The CDR3 has 15 residues. Germline CDR1 and CDR2: MGHRA and YSYEKL. Per the authors' pipeline: For nucleated cells, counts were estimated from reference gene primer amplification. Sequencing used immunoSEQ multiplex PCR; TCRdb keeps in-frame clones, though not all of them. Clone size and the V and J calls come from that table; the DNA yielded D and trimming. This table has 200,000 to 250,000 clones, approximately 91% appearing once. This record comes from a study of blood T cell repertoires in COVID-19. About the study: COVID-19 samples from acute and convalescent phases originated in the United States, Italy and Spain. Sources were T cells, B-cell-depleted T cells, or PBMCs; the material itself was cDNA or gDNA.

Sequencing was performed on peripheral blood. The chain couples TRBV4-1 to TRBJ1-2; TRBD1 is a possible D gene (6 bases). This receptor was taken from a woman aged 40 to 50 with acute or convalescent COVID-19. The CDR3 sequence: CASSQGRGPRNGYTF. The DNA of the CDR3 is TGCGCCAGCAGCCAAGGCAGGGGCCCGAGGAATGGCTACACCTTC.